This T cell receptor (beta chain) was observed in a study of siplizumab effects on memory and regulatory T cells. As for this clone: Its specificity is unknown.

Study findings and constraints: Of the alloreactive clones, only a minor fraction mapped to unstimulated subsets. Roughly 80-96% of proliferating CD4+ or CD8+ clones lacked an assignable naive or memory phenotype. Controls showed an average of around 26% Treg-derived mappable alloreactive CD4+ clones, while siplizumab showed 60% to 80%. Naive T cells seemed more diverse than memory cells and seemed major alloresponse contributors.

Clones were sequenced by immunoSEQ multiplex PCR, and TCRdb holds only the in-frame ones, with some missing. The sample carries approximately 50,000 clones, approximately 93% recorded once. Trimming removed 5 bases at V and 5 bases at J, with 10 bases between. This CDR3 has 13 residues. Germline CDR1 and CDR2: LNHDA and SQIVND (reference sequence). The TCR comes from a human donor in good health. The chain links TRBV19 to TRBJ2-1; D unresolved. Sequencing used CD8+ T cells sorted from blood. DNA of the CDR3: TGTGCCAGTAGTTTCTCGGGTCACAATGAGCAGTTCTTC. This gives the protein CASSFSGHNEQFF.